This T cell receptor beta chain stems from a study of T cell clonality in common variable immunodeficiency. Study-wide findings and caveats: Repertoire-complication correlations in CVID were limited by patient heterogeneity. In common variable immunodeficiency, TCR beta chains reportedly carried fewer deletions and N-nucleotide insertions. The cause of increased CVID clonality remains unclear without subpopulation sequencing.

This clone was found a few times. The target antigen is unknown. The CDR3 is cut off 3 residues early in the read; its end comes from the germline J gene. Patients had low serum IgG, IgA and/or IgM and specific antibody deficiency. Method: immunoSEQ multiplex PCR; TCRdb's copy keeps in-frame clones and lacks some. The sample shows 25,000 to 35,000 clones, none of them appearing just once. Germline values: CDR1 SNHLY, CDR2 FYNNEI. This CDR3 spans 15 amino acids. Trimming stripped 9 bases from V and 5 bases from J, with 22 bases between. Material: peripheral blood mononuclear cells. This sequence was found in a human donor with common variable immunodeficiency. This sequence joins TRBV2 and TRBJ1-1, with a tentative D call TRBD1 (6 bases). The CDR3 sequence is CARGGATRVGTEAFF. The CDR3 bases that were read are TGTGCCAGGGGGGGGGCAACCCGTGTAGGAACTGAA.